The entry below describes one TCR beta chain. The data are from a study of T cell changes during pregnancy in multiple sclerosis. With 3 bases clipped from V and 4 bases from J, the junction kept 5 bases outside the gene matches. The CDR3 consists of 14 residues. Germline loops: CDR1 MGHDK, CDR2 SYGVNS. The data were produced by immunoSEQ multiplex PCR, yet TCRdb's version contains in-frame clones alone and is incomplete. The sample yields roughly 71,000 clones, approximately 90% seen once. The specimen was peripheral blood, collected in the first trimester of pregnancy. The rearrangement links TRBV25-1 to TRBJ1-2; 7 positions match TRBD1. This receptor was obtained from a female donor in good health, enrolled as a control in a pregnancy study. Here the CDR3 reads CASSDLTGRYGYTF. The DNA for the CDR3 is TGTGCCAGCAGTGACCTGACAGGGCGCTATGGCTACACCTTC.